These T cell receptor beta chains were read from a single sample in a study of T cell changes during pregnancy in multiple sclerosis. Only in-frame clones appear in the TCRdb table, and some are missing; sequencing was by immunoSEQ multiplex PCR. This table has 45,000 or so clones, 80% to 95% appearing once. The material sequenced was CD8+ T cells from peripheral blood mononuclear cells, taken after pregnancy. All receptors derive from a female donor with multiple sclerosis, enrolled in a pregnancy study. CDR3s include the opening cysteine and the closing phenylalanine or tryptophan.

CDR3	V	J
CASSLVGVGGELFF	TRBV11-2	TRBJ2-2
CASSIGQMANQPQHF	TRBV19	TRBJ1-5
CASSINGAGAYNEQFF	TRBV19	TRBJ2-1
CASSTTSGGTYNEQFF	TRBV5-1	TRBJ2-1
CASSPTPSQVPKEQFF	TRBV11-3	TRBJ2-1
CASSETGAANEKLFF	TRBV10-2	TRBJ1-4
CASSWGGFRSGSGNEQYF	TRBV5-4	TRBJ2-7
CASSLEGSGSSYEQYF	TRBV7-6	TRBJ2-7
CASSALSGYSYNEQFF	TRBV9	TRBJ2-1
CASSVDPTRNTGELFF	TRBV9	TRBJ2-2
CASSTGLAGYEQYF	TRBV5-1	TRBJ2-7
CASSFGAGISPLHF	TRBV5-6	TRBJ1-6
CSVADILYEQYF	TRBV29-1	TRBJ2-7
CAWSPEGASVFNYGYTF	TRBV30	TRBJ1-2
CASSPPPGSYNEQFF	TRBV9	TRBJ2-1
CASSPGQVAEAFF	TRBV5-1	TRBJ1-1
CASSQVLGEDTEAFF	TRBV4-3	TRBJ1-1
CASSTDRGWDTEAFF	TRBV10-1	TRBJ1-1
CASSQDQGRGAKNIQYF	TRBV4-1	TRBJ2-4
CASSLALATNTGELFF	TRBV7-7	TRBJ2-2
CASSLASGEGYTF	TRBV7-6	TRBJ1-2
CASSLGGATEAFF	TRBV14	TRBJ1-1
CASSLGTSGEQFF	TRBV28	TRBJ2-1
CASRTGYPPGMYF	TRBV6-5	TRBJ2-3
CASSPSSYEQYF	TRBV6-5	TRBJ2-7
CASSLEGLSEQYF	TRBV7-6	TRBJ2-7
CASSLGSERGYEQYF	TRBV11-2	TRBJ2-7
CASSIDESYSNQPQHF	TRBV19	TRBJ1-5
CASTPSTGGGGTGELFF	TRBV6-4	TRBJ2-2
CAISELTKLGHPNTEAFF	TRBV10-3	TRBJ1-1
CASSQEGTGNTIYF	TRBV7-3	TRBJ1-3
CASSLRSMNTEAFF	TRBV5-1	TRBJ1-1
CASSLSTSGIDNEQFF	TRBV7-3	TRBJ2-1
CAWNQDPGLDYGYTF	TRBV30	TRBJ1-2
CASSSEAGLQETQYF	TRBV7-6	TRBJ2-5
CASSPGGAGDTQYF	TRBV4-3	TRBJ2-3
CASSPSGRVVGTEAFF	TRBV18	TRBJ1-1
CASSRQQGSGELFF	TRBV7-9	TRBJ2-2
CASSAGLAGSYEQYF	TRBV2	TRBJ2-7
CASSPTGGWAGEAFF	TRBV19	TRBJ1-1
CSVEVDRGPDYGYTF	TRBV29-1	TRBJ1-2
CASSLYYAGIPRELFF	TRBV5-4	TRBJ2-2
CASSAGAGANTGELFF	TRBV13	TRBJ2-2
CASRAGFKLTEAFF	TRBV6-5	TRBJ1-1
CASSVVGDNRDTQYF	TRBV9	TRBJ2-3
CASSLDGRAAIETDTQYF	TRBV11-2	TRBJ2-3
CASSLEASSSQETQYF	TRBV5-1	TRBJ2-5
CASSLGAGHGASNQPQHF	TRBV5-6	TRBJ1-5
CATGSFYEQYF	TRBV6-1	TRBJ2-7
CSVVREDTEAFF	TRBV29-1	TRBJ1-1
CASSYTPGETEAFF	TRBV5-6	TRBJ1-1
CASSVGDRGTSSYEQYF	TRBV9	TRBJ2-7
CASSHRDRNYNEQFF	TRBV5-1	TRBJ2-1
CATVYAGASTDTQYF	TRBV7-8	TRBJ2-3
CASRFDPGNEQFF	TRBV2	TRBJ2-1